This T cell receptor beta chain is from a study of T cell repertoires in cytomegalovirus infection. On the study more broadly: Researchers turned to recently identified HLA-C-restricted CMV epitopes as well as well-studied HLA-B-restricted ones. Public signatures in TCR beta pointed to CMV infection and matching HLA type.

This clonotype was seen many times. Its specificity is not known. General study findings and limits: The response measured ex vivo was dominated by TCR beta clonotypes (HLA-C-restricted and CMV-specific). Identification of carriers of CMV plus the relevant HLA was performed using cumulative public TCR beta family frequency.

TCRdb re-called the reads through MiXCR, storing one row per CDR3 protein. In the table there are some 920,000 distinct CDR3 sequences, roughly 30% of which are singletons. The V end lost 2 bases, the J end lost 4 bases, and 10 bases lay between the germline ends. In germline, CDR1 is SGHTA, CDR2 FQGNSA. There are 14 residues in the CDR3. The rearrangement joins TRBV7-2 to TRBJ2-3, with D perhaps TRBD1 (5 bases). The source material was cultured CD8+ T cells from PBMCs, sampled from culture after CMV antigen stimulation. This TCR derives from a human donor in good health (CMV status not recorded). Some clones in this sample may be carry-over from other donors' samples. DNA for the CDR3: TGTGCCAGCAGCTTAACTCGCAGGGCAGATACGCAGTATTTT. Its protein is CASSLTRRADTQYF.